These 29 T cell receptor beta chains were all obtained from the same sample, sequenced in a study of cytomegalovirus exposure and HLA in healthy donors (dated by TCRdb to the late 2010s). To prepare the library, the immunoSEQ multiplex PCR assay was applied. For the multiplex PCR, a mixture combining 60 forward primers for TCR Vbeta segments and 13 reverse primers for TCR Jbeta segments was used. This is the immuneACCESS table as TCRdb keeps it, with only in-frame sequences that have V and J called. A part of the clones is gone; compared with another copy, unresolved V genes explain less than half, and the rest is unexplained. The sample has approximately 110,000 clones on record, more than 60% of them singletons. Roughly 5.6% of the sample is taken by the ten largest. Material: PBMCs. The receptors were sampled from a female donor in good health and CMV-seropositive.

The chain uses TRBV6-1 and TRBJ2-7; D remains unclear. The germline V and J ends were trimmed by 7 bases and 3 bases, with 10 bases remaining between them. This CDR3 has 12 residues. CDR1 is MNHNS and CDR2 is SASEGT in the germline V gene. CDR3 nucleotides: TGTGCCAGCACCCAAGCTTTCTACGAGCAGTACTTC. Encoded protein: CASTQAFYEQYF.

This clone turned up a few times. This chain uses TRBV11-3 with TRBJ2-3; no clear D gene. CDR3 length equals 13 residues. Trimming removed 4 bases from V and 6 bases from J, with 11 bases in between. Germline values: CDR1 SGHNT, CDR2 YENEEA. The CDR3 sequence is CASSSMGYDTQYF. For the CDR3, the DNA is TGTGCCAGCAGCTCCATGGGCTACGATACGCAGTATTTT.

The rearrangement links TRBV29-1 to TRBJ1-1, with D possibly matching TRBD1 (6 bases). Germline V CDR1 and CDR2: SQVTM, ANQGSEA. This CDR3 is built from 14 residues. Deletions cut 6 bases from V and 7 bases from J, with 21 bases between. DNA of the CDR3: TGCAGCGTCATGTTACGGGGGGGCTCAAATGAAGCTTTCTTT. It yields the protein CSVMLRGGSNEAFF.

This chain links TRBV6-5 with TRBJ1-3; D ambiguous. CDR1 and CDR2 from the germline V gene are MNHEY and SVGAGI. CDR3 length: 16 residues. Between the trimmed V and J ends, which lost 0 bases and 1 base, there was a span of 10 bases. CDR3 amino acids: CASSYSMGQSGNTIYF. The CDR3 coding sequence is TGTGCCAGCAGTTACTCGATGGGCCAATCTGGAAACACCATATATTTT.

The gene calls are TRBV6-1 and TRBJ2-7, with a tentative D call TRBD1 (6 bases). The CDR3 is made up of 12 amino acids. Germline V gene lookup returns CDR1 MNHNS and CDR2 SASEGT. The V and J ends lost 6 bases and 5 bases respectively, with 11 bases between them. CDR3 residues: CASRPRGNEQYF. The CDR3 DNA follows: TGTGCCAGCAGGCCCAGGGGAAACGAGCAGTACTTC.

Regarding this clone: At one boundary the junction diverges from the germline segment, which might be a read error. The J gene is TRBJ2-3, the V gene TRBV7-9; possible D gene TRBD2, 6 bases. The CDR3 runs to 18 residues. Germline lookup yields CDR1 SEHNR and CDR2 FQNEAQ (reference sequence). CDR3: CSSSPPLGLASITDTQYF. DNA of the CDR3: TGTTCCAGCAGCCCCCCTTTGGGTCTAGCGAGCATCACAGATACGCAGTATTTT.

Written as DNA, the CDR3 is TGTGCCAGTAGTATAGATAGCGGGAGGTTGGTTAATGAGCAGTTCTTC. Translation gives CASSIDSGRLVNEQFF. The chain employs TRBV19 and TRBJ2-1; 10 bases fit TRBD2. This CDR3 contains 16 residues. Trimming took 0 bases from V and 7 from J; bases not matched to a gene: 6. Germline V gene data show CDR1 as LNHDA and CDR2 as SQIVND (reference sequence).

The CDR3, as DNA: TGTGCCAGCAAGTCAGGGACTAACTATGGCTACACCTTC. Protein: CASKSGTNYGYTF. The V and J genes are TRBV2 and TRBJ1-2, with D possibly being TRBD1 (5 bases). Germline CDR1 and CDR2: SNHLY and FYNNEI. V lost 7 bases and J 0 bases, leaving 9 bases between the germline ends. The CDR3 totals 13 residues.

The V call is TRBV6-5, the J call TRBJ1-4; 9 bases map to TRBD1. J lost 8 bases, V lost 6 bases, and 10 bases had no gene match. Germline V gene lookup returns CDR1 MNHEY and CDR2 SVGAGI. This CDR3 is built from 15 residues. The CDR3 coding sequence is TGTGCCAGCAGGGGGACAGGGAGGGGTCGCGAAAAACTGTTTTTT. Residues: CASRGTGRGREKLFF.

This rearrangement joins TRBV5-4 to TRBJ2-3, with a weak D call TRBD1 (5 bases). Germline-derived CDR1 and CDR2 are SGHNT and YYREEE (reference sequence). V was trimmed by 0 bases and J by 3 bases, leaving 14 bases between them. The CDR3 is made up of 16 amino acids. DNA for the CDR3: TGTGCCAGCAGCTTGGAGGCAGGGCTGAGGACAGATACGCAGTATTTT. As protein: CASSLEAGLRTDTQYF.

The chain is built from TRBV19 and TRBJ1-1; tentative D call: TRBD1 (6 bases). V lost 4 bases and J 3 bases, leaving 12 bases between the germline ends. This CDR3 comprises 14 residues. Germline V gene lookup returns CDR1 LNHDA and CDR2 SQIVND (reference sequence). CDR3 coding DNA: TGTGCCAGTAGTAGGGGGGGCCTGTACACTGAAGCTTTCTTT. This codes for CASSRGGLYTEAFF.

This clone was counted once. This chain links TRBV7-2 with TRBJ2-5; 9 positions match TRBD1. The J segment lost 5 bases and the V segment lost 3 bases, leaving 4 bases of the junction unmatched. The CDR3 totals 14 residues. Germline V gene sequence: CDR1 SGHTA, CDR2 FQGNSA. CDR3: CASSFWTGVETQYF. As DNA, the CDR3 is TGTGCCAGCAGCTTCTGGACAGGGGTGGAGACCCAGTACTTC. Based on the CDR3 plus reference TRBV7-2 and TRBJ2-5, the full variable domain is GAGVSQSPSNKVTEKGKDVELRCDPISGHTALYWYRQSLGQGLEFLIYFQGNSAPDKSGLPSDRFSAERTGGSVSTLTIQRTQQEDSAVYLCASSFWTGVETQYFGPGTRLLVL.

This clone occurred a few times. The rearrangement uses TRBV5-5 and TRBJ1-4; TRBD1 matches 8 bases. V dropped 3 bases and J dropped 3; count of bases not matched to a gene: 1. In germline, CDR1 is SGHKS, CDR2 YYEKEE (reference sequence). CDR3 size: 14 residues. CDR3 sequence: CASSWDRSNEKLFF. CDR3 in DNA: TGTGCCAGCAGCTGGGACAGGTCTAATGAAAAACTGTTTTTT.

Comment on this clone: An end of the junction differs from the germline gene, which may be a read error. The chain uses TRBV7-7 and TRBJ2-5, with a tentative D call TRBD1 (6 bases). The CDR3 runs to 15 residues. The germline gives CDR1 SSHAT, CDR2 FNYEAQ (reference sequence). The CDR3 DNA reads TGTGCTAGCAGCTCGGGGCAGGGGAAGGTAGAGACCCAGTACTTC. As protein: CASSSGQGKVETQYF.

This clone showed up just a few times. The chain uses TRBV6-5 and TRBJ2-7, with 11 positions matching TRBD1. The germline V gene encodes CDR1 MNHEY and CDR2 SVGAGI. Trimming took 7 bases from V and 2 from J; bases not matched to a gene: 4. The CDR3 consists of 14 residues. CDR3 sequence (DNA): TGTGCCAGCAAACCGGACAGGGGGCCCTACGAGCAGTACTTC. Protein: CASKPDRGPYEQYF.

The CDR3 region has the DNA TGTGCCAGCAGTGGGTCTTGGACTAGCGGGAGGATAAGCTCCTACAATGAGCAGTTCTTC. It encodes CASSGSWTSGRISSYNEQFF. The chain combines TRBV6-1 with TRBJ2-1; 14 bases agree with TRBD2. Germline V gives CDR1 MNHNS, CDR2 SASEGT. With V trimmed by 4 bases and J by 0 bases, 11 bases remained unmatched. This CDR3 has 20 amino acids.

The chain has TRBV7-2 and TRBJ2-1; D may be TRBD2 (7 bases). CDR1 is SGHTA and CDR2 is FQGNSA in the germline V gene. V dropped 4 bases and J dropped 7 bases, with 17 bases sitting between them. The CDR3 spans 15 residues. The CDR3 protein is CASSSQGGGSNEQFF. The DNA of the CDR3 is TGTGCCAGCAGCTCACAGGGAGGGGGTTCTAATGAGCAGTTCTTC. The variable domain in full, completed from reference TRBV7-2 and TRBJ2-1, reads GAGVSQSPSNKVTEKGKDVELRCDPISGHTALYWYRQSLGQGLEFLIYFQGNSAPDKSGLPSDRFSAERTGGSVSTLTIQRTQQEDSAVYLCASSSQGGGSNEQFFGPGTRLTVL.

The rearrangement links TRBV7-2 to TRBJ2-7; 8 bases map to TRBD1. This CDR3 is built from 14 residues. The germline gives CDR1 SGHTA, CDR2 FQGNSA. V dropped 5 bases and J dropped 0; count of bases not matched to a gene: 3. The DNA for the CDR3 is TGTGCCAGCAGCCGACAGGGGAGCTCCTACGAGCAGTACTTC. This translates into CASSRQGSSYEQYF.

The rearrangement links TRBV28 to TRBJ2-7; D uncertain. In germline, CDR1 is MDHEN, CDR2 SYDVKM. This CDR3 contains 15 residues. Trimming left V 2 bases short and J 0 bases short, with 11 bases between. In DNA, the CDR3 is TGTGCCAGCAGTTTAGCGGCCCTACCCTCCTACGAGCAGTACTTC. Residues: CASSLAALPSYEQYF.

V gene TRBV7-3 combines with J gene TRBJ2-1; D unresolved. Germline V gene data show CDR1 as SGHTA and CDR2 as FQGTGA. The CDR3 covers 13 residues. V lost 2 bases and J lost 4, with 6 bases in between. Here the CDR3 DNA reads TGTGCCAGCAGCTTAGTCCAATACAATGAGCAGTTCTTC. Translated: CASSLVQYNEQFF.

The chain uses TRBV30 and TRBJ1-1; TRBD1 matches 8 bases. Germline V gene data show CDR1 as GTSNPN and CDR2 as SVGIG (reference sequence). The CDR3 is 13 amino acids. Trimming cost V 3 bases and J 3 bases; bases outside gene matches: 3. The CDR3 loop is CAWRAGGYTEAFF. Written as DNA, the CDR3 is TGTGCCTGGAGAGCAGGGGGCTACACTGAAGCTTTCTTT. Filled out from reference TRBV30 and TRBJ1-1, the complete variable domain reads SQTIHQWPATLVQPVGSPLSLECTVEGTSNPNLYWYRQAAGRGLQLLFYSVGIGQISSEVPQNLSASRPQDRQFILSSKKLLLSDSGFYLCAWRAGGYTEAFFGQGTRLTVV.

V is TRBV5-1 and J is TRBJ1-2, with D perhaps TRBD1 (6 bases). Looked up from germline, CDR1 is SGHRS and CDR2 is YFSETQ. Trimming stripped 4 bases from V and 6 bases from J, with 16 bases between. The CDR3 has 14 amino acids. The CDR3: CASSHHTGFDGYTF. CDR3 coding DNA: TGCGCCAGCAGCCATCACACAGGGTTTGATGGCTACACCTTC.

The chain has TRBV19 and TRBJ1-2; TRBD1 might be the D (6 bases). The germline V gene encodes CDR1 LNHDA and CDR2 SQIVND (reference sequence). The V and J ends lost 1 base and 6 bases respectively, with 12 bases between them. CDR3 size: 14 residues. The chain's CDR3 is CASSIGGQIDGYTF. In DNA form, the CDR3 reads TGTGCCAGTAGTATAGGGGGGCAAATTGATGGCTACACCTTC. Filled out from reference TRBV19 and TRBJ1-2, the complete variable domain reads DGGITQSPKYLFRKEGQNVTLSCEQNLNHDAMYWYRQDPGQGLRLIYYSQIVNDFQKGDIAEGYSVSREKKESFPLTVTSAQKNPTAFYLCASSIGGQIDGYTFGSGTRLTVV.

This chain uses TRBV18 with TRBJ1-2, with TRBD1 matching 7 bases. Germline V gene sequence: CDR1 KGHSH, CDR2 LQKENI. The CDR3 covers 15 residues. Unmatched junction bases numbered 13, after V lost 6 bases and J lost 6 bases. CDR3 nucleotides: TGTGCCAGCTCGCCGGACAGGTCAAGGGGCCATGGCTACACCTTC. It is translated as CASSPDRSRGHGYTF.

The chain is built from TRBV9 and TRBJ1-2; 10 bases align to TRBD1. Germline values: CDR1 SGDLS, CDR2 YYNGEE. The CDR3 totals 15 residues. Unmatched junction bases numbered 5, after V lost 0 bases and J lost 6 bases. The CDR3 bases are TGTGCCAGCAGCGTAGCCGGGACAGGGGTTAATGGCTACACCTTC. This encodes CASSVAGTGVNGYTF.

The chain employs TRBV2 and TRBJ2-1; 10 nucleotides agree with TRBD2. V lost 6 bases, J lost 6 bases, and 8 bases stayed unmatched. CDR1 SNHLY and CDR2 FYNNEI come from the germline V gene. This CDR3 has 15 residues. CDR3 DNA: TGTGCCAGCAGGAAAGCGGGGGGGCCAGGCAATGAGCAGTTCTTC. This translates into CASRKAGGPGNEQFF.

The rearrangement joins TRBV19 to TRBJ1-4; a possible D gene is TRBD1 (6 bases). Germline CDR1 reads LNHDA; CDR2 reads SQIVND (reference sequence). This CDR3 is built from 15 residues. V was clipped by 5 bases and J by 8 bases, with 18 bases between them. The CDR3 nucleotides read TGTGCCAGTAGTCTCGGGACATCTAGGGACGAAAAACTGTTTTTT. This encodes CASSLGTSRDEKLFF.

This sequence joins TRBV5-1 and TRBJ2-1, with 13 nucleotides matching TRBD2. J was trimmed by 8 bases and V by 5 bases; bases with no gene match: 13. Germline lookup yields CDR1 SGHRS and CDR2 YFSETQ. There are 17 residues in the CDR3. CDR3 sequence (DNA): TGCGCCAGCAGTCCGACTAGCGGGAGGACCGGGGGTCATGAGCAGTTCTTC. It codes for CASSPTSGRTGGHEQFF.

The V gene is TRBV21-1, the J gene TRBJ2-5; the D call in the table, TRBD2, was not verified against the DNA. TRBV21-1 counts as a pseudogene. The CDR3 has 18 amino acids. CDR3 sequence reads: CASSALGGTSGVQETQYF. Written as DNA, the CDR3 is TGTGCCAGCAGCGCCCTCGGGGGGACTAGCGGGGTTCAAGAGACCCAGTACTTC.